The present T cell receptor (beta chain) was sequenced within a study of vaccination and CD4 T cells after COVID-19. Study context: At a median roughly 100 days (range 35 to 161) after diagnosis, post-COVID samples were drawn. Findings of the study overall: Spike mono-reactivity applied to 304 of 307 vaccine-specific clones detected in convalescent patients.

Cultured CD4+ T cell DNA underwent sequencing with the Oncomine TCR Beta short-read assay. MiXCR, run by TCRdb on the PCR reads, gives a single entry per CDR3 protein. The sample holds about 19,000 distinct CDR3 sequences, roughly 49% seen once. Sample treatment: roughly nine-day PBMC culture with coronavirus spike peptide pools or control peptides (ViraFEST assay). For ViraFEST, peptide pools expanded antigen-specific T cells, after which the TCRs were sequenced. For this clonotype: What it recognizes is unknown.

This clonotype was sampled from a human donor who had recovered from COVID-19. Here the sequenced sample was CD4+ T cells from blood, cultured in vitro, taken before SARS-CoV-2 vaccination.

In DNA form, the CDR3 reads TGCAGTGCTAGAGAACAGACAGGGGGAAACTATGGCTACACCTTC. This translates into CSAREQTGGNYGYTF. The V call is TRBV20-1, the J call TRBJ1-2, with TRBD1 matching 9 bases. The germline gives CDR1 DFQATT, CDR2 SNEGSKA (reference sequence). The junction had 4 bases not matched to a gene; V was cut back by 0 bases and J by 2 bases. The CDR3 has 15 residues.